These 4 T cell receptor beta chains were all obtained from the same sample, sequenced in a study of CD8+ T cells in alopecia areata. RNA extraction and reverse transcription yielded cDNA as sequencing template. The table came from immunoSEQ multiplex PCR; TCRdb's copy has only in-frame clones and leaves some out. Seen here are 200,000 to 250,000 clones, more than 30% observed once, and the top ten hold about 0.48%. Treatment described: oral pan-JAK inhibitor, 5-10 mg twice daily. Specimen: CD4+ T cells sorted from blood, collected between weeks 30 and 35, from a patient treated with tofacitinib. These receptor sequences come from a human donor with alopecia areata.

The sample holds a few counts of this clone. The chain combines TRBV27 with TRBJ2-7, with 10 bases aligning to TRBD2. CDR1 is MNHEY and CDR2 is SMNVEV in the germline V gene (reference sequence). CDR3 size: 19 residues. After removal of 0 bases from V and 6 bases from J, the junction contained 17 bases not matched to a gene. In DNA form, the CDR3 reads TGTGCCAGCAGTTTATCGAATACTTTCCTAGCGGGAGAGACGGGCGAGCAGTACTTC. This codes for CASSLSNTFLAGETGEQYF.

The chain is built from TRBV7-9 and TRBJ2-1, with unresolved D. Germline values: CDR1 SEHNR, CDR2 FQNEAQ (reference sequence). V was clipped by 2 bases and J by 3 bases, with 8 bases between them. This CDR3 is built from 14 residues. This CDR3 reads CASSLWSSYNEQFF. For the CDR3, the DNA is TGTGCCAGCAGCTTATGGTCTAGCTACAATGAGCAGTTCTTC.

The chain carries TRBV6-6 and TRBJ2-2; 7 bases fit TRBD1. This CDR3 region has 13 residues. The J segment lost 6 bases and the V segment lost 2 bases, leaving 0 bases of the junction unmatched. The germline CDR1 and CDR2 sequences are MNHNY and SVGAGI (reference sequence). CDR3 sequence (DNA): TGTGCCAGCAGTTACCAGGGGGCCGGGGAGCTGTTTTTT. Residues: CASSYQGAGELFF.

DNA for the CDR3: TGTGCCTGGATGGGGCACTACGAGCAGTACTTC. Protein product: CAWMGHYEQYF. The V and J genes are TRBV30 and TRBJ2-7, with D possibly matching TRBD1 (5 bases). The CDR3 has 11 amino acids. V was shortened by 4 bases and J by 3 bases, with 7 bases between the two germline ends. CDR1 and CDR2 from the germline V gene are GTSNPN and SVGIG (reference sequence). Complete variable domain (other parts from reference TRBV30 and TRBJ2-7): SQTIHQWPATLVQPVGSPLSLECTVEGTSNPNLYWYRQAAGRGLQLLFYSVGIGQISSEVPQNLSASRPQDRQFILSSKKLLLSDSGFYLCAWMGHYEQYFGPGTRLTVT.